This T cell receptor (beta chain) was sequenced in a study of T cell responses to AZD1222 COVID-19 vaccine. Study at large: Second-dose timings of about 4 or about 12 weeks were pooled. Findings and limits, study-wide: Seropositive status at baseline applied to only six AZD1222 recipients.

As for this clone: As yet, its antigen is unknown.

Losses at the gene ends were 5 bases for V and 6 bases for J; bases not matched to a gene: 8. This CDR3 region has 15 residues. Germline values: CDR1 SGHVS, CDR2 FQNEAQ. Profiled with immunoSEQ multiplex PCR; TCRdb holds only in-frame clones, not every one. The data hold about 130,000 clones, with approximately 90% observed a single time. The rearrangement links TRBV7-8 to TRBJ2-5; 11 nucleotides align to TRBD1. The sequence was obtained from an adult in good health. The material was peripheral blood, obtained on day 0 of AZD1222 vaccination. CDR3 DNA: TGTGCCAGCAGCGAACCGGGACAGGGGGACAAGACCCAGTACTTC. Protein product: CASSEPGQGDKTQYF.